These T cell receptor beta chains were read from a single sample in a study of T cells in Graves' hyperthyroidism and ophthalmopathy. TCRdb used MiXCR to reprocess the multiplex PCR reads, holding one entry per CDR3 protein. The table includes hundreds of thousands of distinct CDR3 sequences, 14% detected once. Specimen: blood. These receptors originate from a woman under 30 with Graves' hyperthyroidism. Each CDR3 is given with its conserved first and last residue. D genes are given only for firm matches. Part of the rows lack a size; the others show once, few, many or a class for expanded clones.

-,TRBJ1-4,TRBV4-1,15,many,CASSQLDNANEKLFF,TGCGCCAGCAGCCAATTAGACAACGCTAATGAAAAACTGTTTTTT
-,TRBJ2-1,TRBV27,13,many,CASRGGTVNEQFF,TGTGCCAGCAGGGGCGGGACGGTCAATGAGCAGTTCTTC
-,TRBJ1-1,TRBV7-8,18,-,CASKGGRGERFSSTEAFF,TGTGCCAGCAAAGGGGGACGGGGGGAGCGTTTCTCGAGCACTGAAGCTTTCTTT
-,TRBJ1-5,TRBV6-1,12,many,CASTGGNQPQHF,TGTGCCAGCACCGGGGGAAATCAGCCCCAGCATTTT
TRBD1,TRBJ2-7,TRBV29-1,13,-,CSVDGDRVVEQYF,TGCAGCGTCGACGGGGACAGGGTGGTCGAGCAGTACTTC
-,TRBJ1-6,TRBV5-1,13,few,CASSLDTYSPLHF,TGCGCCAGCAGCTTGGACACCTATTCACCCCTCCACTTT
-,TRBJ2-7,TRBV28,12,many,CASSFERGEQYF,TGTGCCAGCAGTTTCGAAAGAGGGGAGCAGTACTTC
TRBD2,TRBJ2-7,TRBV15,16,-,CATSRDTLAGAREQYF,TGTGCCACCAGCAGAGATACCCTAGCGGGAGCCCGCGAGCAGTACTTC
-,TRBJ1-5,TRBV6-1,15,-,CASSESRFSNQPQHF,TGTGCCAGCAGTGAATCTAGGTTCAGCAATCAGCCCCAGCATTTT
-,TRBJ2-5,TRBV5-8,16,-,CASSLGYRREGETQYF,TGTGCCAGCAGCTTGGGGTACAGGCGAGAAGGAGAGACCCAGTACTTC
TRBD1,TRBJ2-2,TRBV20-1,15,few,CSAKGDRGNTGELFF,TGCAGTGCTAAGGGGGACAGGGGAAACACCGGGGAGCTGTTTTTT
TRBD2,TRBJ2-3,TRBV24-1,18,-,CATSDLSGTSGGTDTQYF,TGTGCCACCAGTGATTTGTCGGGAACTAGCGGGGGCACAGATACGCAGTATTTT
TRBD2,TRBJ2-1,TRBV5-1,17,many,CASSLRGLAGEVSEQFF,TGCGCCAGCAGCTTGAGAGGACTAGCGGGAGAAGTGAGTGAGCAGTTCTTC
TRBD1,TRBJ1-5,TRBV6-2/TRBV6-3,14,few,CASSYPGGVQPQHF,TGTGCCAGCAGTTATCCAGGGGGAGTTCAGCCCCAGCATTTT
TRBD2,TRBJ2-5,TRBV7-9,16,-,CASSFNGLAGKETQYF,TGTGCCAGCAGCTTTAATGGACTAGCGGGAAAAGAGACCCAGTACTTC
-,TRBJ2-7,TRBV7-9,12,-,CASSLGPWEQYF,TGTGCCAGCAGCTTAGGGCCCTGGGAGCAGTACTTC
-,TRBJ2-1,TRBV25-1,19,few,CASSGGHTGTQSSYNEQFF,TGTGCCAGCAGTGGGGGTCATACCGGGACCCAAAGCTCCTACAATGAGCAGTTCTTC
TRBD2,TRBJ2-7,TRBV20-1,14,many,CSASSGRIAYEQYF,TGCAGTGCCTCCAGCGGGAGGATAGCCTACGAGCAGTACTTC
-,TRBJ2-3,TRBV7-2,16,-,CASSLYLRERADTQYF,TGTGCCAGCAGCTTATATTTACGGGAGAGAGCAGATACGCAGTATTTT
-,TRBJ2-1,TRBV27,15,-,CASNAVLSSYNEQFF,TGTGCCAGCAACGCGGTCTTGAGCTCCTACAATGAGCAGTTCTTC
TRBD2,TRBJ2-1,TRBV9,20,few,CASSVGGRTSGLSSYNEQFF,TGTGCCAGCAGCGTAGGGGGAAGGACTAGCGGGCTCAGCTCCTACAATGAGCAGTTCTTC
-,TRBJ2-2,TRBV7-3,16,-,CASSLGGPANTGELFF,TGTGCCAGCAGCTTAGGAGGCCCGGCGAACACCGGGGAGCTGTTTTTT
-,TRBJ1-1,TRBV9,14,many,CASSVTTGNTEAFF,TGTGCCAGCAGCGTCACGACGGGGAACACTGAAGCTTTCTTT
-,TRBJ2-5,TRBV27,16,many,CASSLFASARQETQYF,TGTGCCAGCAGTTTATTCGCTAGCGCACGACAAGAGACCCAGTACTTC
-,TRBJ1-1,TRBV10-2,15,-,CASSYGAGPPFPAFF,TGCGCCAGCAGTTATGGGGCGGGTCCTCCGTTCCCAGCTTTCTTT
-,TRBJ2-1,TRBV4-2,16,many,CASRQEVGARYNEQFF,TGTGCCAGCAGACAAGAGGTTGGGGCTCGCTACAATGAGCAGTTCTTC
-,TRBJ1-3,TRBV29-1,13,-,CSVVQGSGNTIYF,TGCAGCGTTGTACAGGGATCTGGAAACACCATATATTTT
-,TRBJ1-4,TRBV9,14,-,CASSVAGGNEKLFF,TGTGCCAGCAGCGTAGCGGGGGGCAATGAAAAACTGTTTTTT
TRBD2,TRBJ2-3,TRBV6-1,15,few,CASSSRPLAPDTQYF,TGTGCCAGCAGTTCAAGACCACTAGCGCCAGATACGCAGTATTTT
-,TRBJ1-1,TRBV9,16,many,CASSVGWSDMNTEAFF,TGTGCCAGCAGCGTGGGGTGGTCGGACATGAACACTGAAGCTTTCTTT
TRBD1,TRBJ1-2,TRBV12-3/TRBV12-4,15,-,CASSPPPGQSYGYTF,TGTGCCAGCAGCCCGCCCCCGGGACAGTCTTATGGCTACACCTTC
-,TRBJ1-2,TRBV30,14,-,CAGRSPLEGYGYTF,TGTGCCGGGAGATCGCCCCTGGAGGGCTATGGCTACACCTTC
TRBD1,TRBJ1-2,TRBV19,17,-,CASRSGTEKDRNYGYTF,TGTGCCAGTAGGTCCGGGACAGAGAAAGATAGAAACTATGGCTACACCTTC
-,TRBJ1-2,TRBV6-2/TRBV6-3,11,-,CAGMGGVGYTF,TGTGCCGGCATGGGGGGAGTCGGCTACACCTTC
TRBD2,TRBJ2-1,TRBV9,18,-,CASSGWGGRKEDYNEQFF,TGTGCCAGCAGCGGATGGGGCGGGAGGAAGGAAGACTACAATGAGCAGTTCTTC
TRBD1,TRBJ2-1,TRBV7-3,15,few,CASSLMQGARNEQFF,TGTGCCAGCAGCTTAATGCAGGGGGCGCGGAATGAGCAGTTCTTC
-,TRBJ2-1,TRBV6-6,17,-,CASSYPKSGRSYNEQFF,TGTGCCAGCAGTTACCCCAAGAGCGGGCGCTCCTACAATGAGCAGTTCTTC
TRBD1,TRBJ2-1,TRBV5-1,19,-,CASSYRDRGGRVTYNEQFF,TGCGCCAGCAGCTACCGGGACAGGGGGGGTCGCGTCACCTACAATGAGCAGTTCTTC
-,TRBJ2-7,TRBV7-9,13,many,CASSSRDNYEQYF,TGTGCCAGCAGCTCCAGGGATAACTACGAGCAGTACTTC
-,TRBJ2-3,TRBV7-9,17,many,CASSLAASGWGTDTQYF,TGTGCCAGCAGCTTAGCGGCGAGCGGCTGGGGCACAGATACGCAGTATTTT
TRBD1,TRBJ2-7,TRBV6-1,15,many,CASRQRGTGAYEQYF,TGTGCCAGCAGACAGAGAGGGACAGGGGCCTACGAGCAGTACTTC
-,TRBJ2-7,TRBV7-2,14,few,CASSSSRGAYEQYF,TGCGCCAGCAGTAGTTCAAGGGGCGCCTACGAGCAGTACTTC